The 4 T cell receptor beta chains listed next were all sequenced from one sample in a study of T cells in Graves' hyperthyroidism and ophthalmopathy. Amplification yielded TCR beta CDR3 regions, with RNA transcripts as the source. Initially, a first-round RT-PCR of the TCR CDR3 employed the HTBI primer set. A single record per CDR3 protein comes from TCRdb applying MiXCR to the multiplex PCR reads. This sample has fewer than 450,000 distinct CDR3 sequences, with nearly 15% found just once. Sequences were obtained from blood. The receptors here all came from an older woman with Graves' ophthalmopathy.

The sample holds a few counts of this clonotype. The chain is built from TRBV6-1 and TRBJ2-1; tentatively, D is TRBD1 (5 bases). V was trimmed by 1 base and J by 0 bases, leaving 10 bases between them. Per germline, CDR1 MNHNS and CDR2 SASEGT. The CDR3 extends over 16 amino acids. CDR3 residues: CASSEGQGSSYNEQFF. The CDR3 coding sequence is TGTGCCAGCAGTGAAGGGCAGGGTAGCTCCTACAATGAGCAGTTCTTC.

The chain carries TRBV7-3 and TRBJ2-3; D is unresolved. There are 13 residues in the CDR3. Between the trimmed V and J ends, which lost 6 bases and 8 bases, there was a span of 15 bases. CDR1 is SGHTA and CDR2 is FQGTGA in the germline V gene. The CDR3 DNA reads TGTGCCAGCAGTCAAAATAACGCTGGTACGCAGTATTTT. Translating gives CASSQNNAGTQYF.

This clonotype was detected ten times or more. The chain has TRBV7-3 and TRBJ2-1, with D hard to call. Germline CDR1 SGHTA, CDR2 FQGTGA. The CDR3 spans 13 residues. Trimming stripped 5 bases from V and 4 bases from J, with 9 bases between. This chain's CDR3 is CASSTALYNEQFF. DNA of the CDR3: TGTGCCAGCAGCACCGCCTTATACAATGAGCAGTTCTTC.

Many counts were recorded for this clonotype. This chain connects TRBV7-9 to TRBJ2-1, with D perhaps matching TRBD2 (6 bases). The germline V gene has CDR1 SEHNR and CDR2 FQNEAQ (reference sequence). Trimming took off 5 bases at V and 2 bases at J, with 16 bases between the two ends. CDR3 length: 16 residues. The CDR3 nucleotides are TGTGCCAGCAGCGTCCTAGCGCCCGTTGCCTACAATGAGCAGTTCTTC. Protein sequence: CASSVLAPVAYNEQFF.